Each of the 8 T cell receptor beta chains below was sequenced from the same sample in a study of blood T cell repertoires in COVID-19. The data were produced by immunoSEQ multiplex PCR, yet TCRdb's version contains in-frame clones alone and is incomplete. This sample yields hundreds of thousands of clones, of which roughly 91% are seen a single time; 4% belongs to the top ten. Sequenced input: PBMCs or T cells enriched from blood (not recorded which). These receptors were obtained from a woman aged 25 to 39 with acute COVID-19.

The CDR3 coding sequence is TGTGCCAGCAGCGTTGTTAAGACAGGGGGCGAGGATGAAAAACTGTTTTTT. Its translation: CASSVVKTGGEDEKLFF. The chain employs TRBV2 and TRBJ1-4; 10 nucleotides align to TRBD1. The CDR3 spans 17 residues. After removal of 6 bases from V and 6 bases from J, the junction contained 13 bases not matched to a gene. CDR1 and CDR2 (germline): SNHLY, FYNNEI. The full variable domain, with the rest looked up from reference TRBV2 and TRBJ1-4, is EPEVTQTPSHQVTQMGQEVILRCVPISNHLYFYWYRQILGQKVEFLVSFYNNEISEKSEIFDDQFSVERPDGSNFTLKIRSTKLEDSAMYFCASSVVKTGGEDEKLFFGSGTQLSVL.

This CDR3 reads CASTLDRVGTDTQYF. CDR3 DNA sequence: TGCGCCAGCACCTTAGACAGGGTCGGAACAGATACGCAGTATTTT. The rearrangement links TRBV5-1 to TRBJ2-3, with TRBD1 matching 7 bases. Trimming took 6 bases from V and 3 from J; bases not matched to a gene: 10. Germline values: CDR1 SGHRS, CDR2 YFSETQ. The CDR3 has 15 residues.

The gene calls are TRBV29-1 and TRBJ1-2; D is perhaps TRBD1 (5 bases). The CDR3 totals 13 residues. Trimming took off 8 bases at V and 5 bases at J, with 18 bases between the two ends. CDR1 is SQVTM, CDR2 ANQGSEA, per germline. CDR3 in amino acids: CSTSETVLYGYTF. CDR3 DNA: TGCAGCACCTCGGAGACAGTCCTTTATGGCTACACCTTC.

The V gene is TRBV12-3 or TRBV12-4, the J gene TRBJ1-1; 8 bases match TRBD1. The V segment lost 6 bases and the J segment 5 bases; nucleotides outside the gene matches: 5. This CDR3 is built from 13 residues. CDR3 amino acids: CASSSGGLTEAFF. CDR3 coding DNA: TGTGCCAGCAGCTCAGGGGGCTTAACTGAAGCTTTCTTT.

The J gene is TRBJ1-4, the V gene TRBV4-1; no definite D call. The CDR3 contains 16 residues. Germline lookup yields CDR1 MGHRA and CDR2 YSYEKL. Trimming cost V 5 bases and J 1 base, with 14 bases left between them. The CDR3 here is CASSATELRTNEKLFF. CDR3 bases: TGCGCCAGCAGCGCCACAGAACTGAGAACTAATGAAAAACTGTTTTTT.

The chain joins TRBV5-4 to TRBJ2-2; 7 bases are a match to TRBD1. The CDR3 runs 16 residues. From germline, CDR1 is SGHNT and CDR2 YYREEE (reference sequence). With V trimmed by 0 bases and J by 0 bases, 2 bases remained unmatched. The CDR3 loop reads CASSLDRGANTGELFF. Here the CDR3 DNA reads TGTGCCAGCAGCTTGGACAGGGGTGCGAACACCGGGGAGCTGTTTTTT.

The chain employs TRBV4-1 and TRBJ1-2; D is ambiguous. V gave up 1 base and J gave up 6 bases, with 15 bases separating them. The CDR3 spans 15 residues. Looked up from germline, CDR1 is MGHRA and CDR2 is YSYEKL. DNA for the CDR3: TGCGCCAGCAGCCAAGTTGGGGAGTTAAAAGATGGCTACACCTTC. Translation: CASSQVGELKDGYTF.

This rearrangement joins TRBV2 to TRBJ1-1; D unresolved. V was trimmed by 7 bases and J by 1 base, leaving 13 bases between them. This CDR3 has 14 amino acids. Germline CDR1 and CDR2: SNHLY and FYNNEI. The CDR3 spells CASTRQLKNTEAFF. The CDR3 DNA sequence: TGTGCCAGCACACGTCAACTGAAGAACACTGAAGCTTTCTTT.